The rows below give T cell receptor beta chains drawn from one sample of a study of T cells in Graves' hyperthyroidism and ophthalmopathy. TCRdb reprocessed the multiplex PCR reads via MiXCR and lists one record per CDR3 protein. The sample lists approximately 640,000 distinct CDR3 sequences, around a sixth occurring once. The source material was blood. The source is a man in his fifties with Graves' hyperthyroidism. CDR3s include the opening cysteine and the closing phenylalanine or tryptophan. The D gene is left open where the match is weak. A clone size is listed for some rows: how often the clone was seen (once, few, many), or a class if it is expanded.

V gene: TRBV7-9
clone size: NA
D gene: TRBD1
J gene: TRBJ1-4
CDR3 protein: CASSLGSGQAEKLFF
CDR3 DNA: TGTGCCAGCAGCTTAGGCTCGGGACAGGCGGAAAAACTGTTTTTT

V gene: TRBV27
clone size: many
D gene: TRBD1
J gene: TRBJ1-1
CDR3 protein: CASSQPGQGAYTEAFF
CDR3 DNA: TGTGCCAGCAGTCAACCGGGACAGGGGGCTTACACTGAAGCTTTCTTT

V gene: TRBV11-2
clone size: many
D gene: TRBD1
J gene: TRBJ1-6
CDR3 protein: CASSLGQRESPLHF
CDR3 DNA: TGTGCCAGCAGCTTGGGACAGAGAGAGTCACCCCTCCACTTT

V gene: TRBV28
clone size: NA
D gene: NA
J gene: TRBJ2-7
CDR3 protein: CASSTLGTRRWEQYF
CDR3 DNA: TGTGCCAGCAGTACCCTGGGGACCCGACGGTGGGAGCAGTACTTC

V gene: TRBV5-1
clone size: once
D gene: TRBD1
J gene: TRBJ1-2
CDR3 protein: CASSPRTGAYGYTF
CDR3 DNA: TGCGCCAGCAGCCCGCGGACAGGGGCCTATGGCTACACCTTC

V gene: TRBV12-3/TRBV12-4
clone size: few
D gene: TRBD2
J gene: TRBJ2-7
CDR3 protein: CASSPQTSGSLSYEQYF
CDR3 DNA: TGTGCCAGCTCCCCCCAGACTAGCGGGAGCCTCTCCTACGAGCAGTACTTC

V gene: TRBV7-2
clone size: many
D gene: NA
J gene: TRBJ1-4
CDR3 protein: CASRAYLGEKLFF
CDR3 DNA: TGTGCCAGCAGGGCCTATCTGGGGGAAAAACTGTTTTTT

V gene: TRBV7-3
clone size: many
D gene: NA
J gene: TRBJ1-1
CDR3 protein: CASSLDKGFGAFF
CDR3 DNA: TGTGCCAGCAGCTTGGACAAGGGATTTGGGGCTTTCTTT

V gene: TRBV20-1
clone size: NA
D gene: NA
J gene: TRBJ2-7
CDR3 protein: CSARWDLTSYEQYF
CDR3 DNA: TGCAGTGCTAGATGGGATCTGACCTCCTACGAGCAGTACTTC

V gene: TRBV6-1
clone size: few
D gene: TRBD1
J gene: TRBJ1-5
CDR3 protein: CASSLNRGSNQPQHF
CDR3 DNA: TGTGCCAGCAGCCTCAACAGGGGGAGCAATCAGCCCCAGCATTTT

V gene: TRBV30
clone size: many
D gene: TRBD1
J gene: TRBJ2-5
CDR3 protein: CAWGRGDRGQETQYF
CDR3 DNA: TGTGCCTGGGGTCGGGGGGACAGGGGGCAGGAGACCCAGTACTTC

V gene: TRBV12-3/TRBV12-4
clone size: few
D gene: NA
J gene: TRBJ2-4
CDR3 protein: CASSLREGGNIQYF
CDR3 DNA: TGTGCCAGCAGCCTCCGCGAAGGGGGGAACATTCAGTACTTC

V gene: TRBV19
clone size: NA
D gene: TRBD1
J gene: TRBJ2-7
CDR3 protein: CASSIKRQGAYEQYF
CDR3 DNA: TGTGCCAGTAGTATTAAGAGACAGGGGGCCTACGAGCAGTACTTC

V gene: TRBV6-5
clone size: many
D gene: NA
J gene: TRBJ1-1
CDR3 protein: CASSYRSGTEAFF
CDR3 DNA: TGTGCCAGCAGTTACAGGTCTGGCACTGAAGCTTTCTTT

V gene: TRBV20-1
clone size: many
D gene: NA
J gene: TRBJ2-5
CDR3 protein: CSAAQETQYF
CDR3 DNA: TGCAGTGCCGCACAAGAGACCCAGTACTTC

V gene: TRBV19
clone size: few
D gene: NA
J gene: TRBJ2-2
CDR3 protein: CASSKGLYANTGELFF
CDR3 DNA: TGTGCCAGTAGTAAAGGGCTATACGCGAACACCGGGGAGCTGTTTTTT

V gene: TRBV11-2
clone size: NA
D gene: TRBD2
J gene: TRBJ2-3
CDR3 protein: CASSFVGGRAVRDTQYF
CDR3 DNA: TGTGCCAGCAGCTTTGTAGGAGGGAGGGCCGTCAGAGATACGCAGTATTTT

V gene: TRBV6-2/TRBV6-3
clone size: few
D gene: NA
J gene: TRBJ2-2
CDR3 protein: CASSYPSPGELFF
CDR3 DNA: TGTGCCAGCAGTTACCCAAGCCCCGGGGAGCTGTTTTTT

V gene: TRBV19
clone size: few
D gene: NA
J gene: TRBJ1-1
CDR3 protein: CASSIAPGWAEAFF
CDR3 DNA: TGTGCCAGTAGTATAGCCCCAGGGTGGGCTGAAGCTTTCTTT